This is a list of T cell receptor beta chains from one sample in a study of shared clonotypes between healthy human individuals. Produced via immunoSEQ multiplex PCR; TCRdb's table is partial and in-frame only. The sample contains some 2 million clones, 85% to 95% of which appear only once. Sequencing was done on a sample of naive CD4+ T cells sorted from blood. The origin of the receptors is a man aged 18-30 years in good health. CDR3s leave out the opening cysteine and the closing phenylalanine or tryptophan.

V: TRBV6-1
J: TRBJ1-3
CDR3: ASSERWGGGNTIY

V: TRBV6-6
J: TRBJ2-6
CDR3: ATAAGAGGANVLT

V: TRBV7-9
J: TRBJ2-7
CDR3: ASSTQGYSYEQY

V: TRBV5-1
J: TRBJ2-5
CDR3: ASSRTSGRAAETQY

V: TRBV6-5
J: TRBJ2-5
CDR3: AGSTGLPSETQY

V: TRBV9
J: TRBJ2-2
CDR3: ASSVESRNTGELF

V: TRBV5-1
J: TRBJ2-6
CDR3: ASSPGQVLSGANVLT

V: TRBV5-1
J: TRBJ2-3
CDR3: ASSYLGTDTQY

V: TRBV29-1
J: TRBJ2-7
CDR3: SVERPAGGTSYEQY

V: TRBV6-1
J: TRBJ1-2
CDR3: ASSERGAPNYGYT

V: TRBV18
J: TRBJ1-3
CDR3: ASSPSEGAGNTIY

V: TRBV5-8
J: TRBJ2-1
CDR3: ASSPKAGDQWNEQF

V: TRBV7-9
J: TRBJ2-7
CDR3: ASSPQTGVEEQY

V: TRBV7-2
J: TRBJ1-6
CDR3: ASSPQGGPFFNSPLH

V: TRBV6-1
J: TRBJ1-3
CDR3: ASSEASGNTIY

V: TRBV19
J: TRBJ1-1
CDR3: ASSILTVNTEAF

V: TRBV4-1
J: TRBJ2-2
CDR3: ASSQDLPRNTGELF